Following are 11 T cell receptor beta chains from one sample sequenced in a study of blood T cell repertoires in COVID-19. The assay was immunoSEQ multiplex PCR, and TCRdb's table has in-frame clones only and misses some. This table holds about 190,000 clones, about four fifths found once. Sequencing was performed on PBMCs or T cells enriched from blood (not recorded which). The source of these receptors is a woman aged 25 to 39 who had been exposed to COVID-19.

The V and J genes are TRBV4-3 and TRBJ1-4, with D possibly being TRBD1 (5 bases). V was pared by 0 bases and J by 4 bases, with 12 bases between. Germline values: CDR1 LGHNA, CDR2 YSLEER. The CDR3 runs 16 residues. The CDR3: CASSQDLTAVNEKLFF. The CDR3, as DNA: TGCGCCAGCAGCCAAGATCTGACAGCTGTTAATGAAAAACTGTTTTTT.

The chain is built from TRBV5-1 and TRBJ2-1; 15 positions match TRBD2. The CDR3 sequence is 17 residues long. Per germline, CDR1 SGHRS and CDR2 YFSETQ. V gave up 3 bases and J gave up 4 bases; unmatched junction bases: 5. The CDR3 reads CASSWTSGGVKYNEQFF. CDR3 coding DNA: TGCGCCAGCAGCTGGACTAGCGGGGGGGTGAAATACAATGAGCAGTTCTTC. The whole variable domain, filled in from reference TRBV5-1 and TRBJ2-1, reads KAGVTQTPRYLIKTRGQQVTLSCSPISGHRSVSWYQQTPGQGLQFLFEYFSETQRNKGNFPGRFSGRQFSNSRSEMNVSTLELGDSALYLCASSWTSGGVKYNEQFFGPGTRLTVL.

The CDR3 reads CASSERGYEQYF. CDR3 in DNA: TGTGCCAGCAGTGAAAGAGGCTACGAGCAGTACTTC. The chain employs TRBV6-1 and TRBJ2-7; D remains ambiguous. The germline CDR1 and CDR2 sequences are MNHNS and SASEGT. The CDR3 length is 12 residues. V lost 2 bases to trimming and J lost 3 bases, with 5 bases between them.

Only one count was recorded for this clone. The rearrangement joins TRBV2 to TRBJ2-3; maybe TRBD1 (5 bases). The germline CDR1 and CDR2 sequences are SNHLY and FYNNEI. V dropped 7 bases and J dropped 4 bases, with 12 bases sitting between them. The CDR3 runs 13 residues. The CDR3 region is CASTMGRPDTQYF. The CDR3 DNA sequence: TGTGCCAGCACCATGGGGCGGCCAGATACGCAGTATTTT.

This clone appeared once. This rearrangement joins TRBV13 to TRBJ1-2; 9 bases are a match to TRBD1. V gave up 3 bases and J gave up 1 base; unmatched junction bases: 6. This CDR3 contains 16 residues. Germline V lookup: CDR1 PRHDT, CDR2 FYEKMQ (reference sequence). This chain's CDR3 is CASSFVGTGINYGYTF. CDR3 sequence (DNA): TGTGCCAGCAGCTTTGTAGGGACAGGGATTAACTATGGCTACACCTTC.

The V call is TRBV11-1, the J call TRBJ1-1; 12 bases map to TRBD1. CDR1 is SGHAT and CDR2 is FQDESV in the germline V gene (reference sequence). CDR3 length equals 15 residues. V trimming: 4 bases; J trimming: 3 bases; junction bases outside the gene matches: 3. The DNA for the CDR3 is TGTGCCAGCAGCTCGGGACAGGGGGCTGACACTGAAGCTTTCTTT. Translated: CASSSGQGADTEAFF.

The V call is TRBV7-2, the J call TRBJ2-5; the match to TRBD2 covers 7 bases. The CDR3 spans 16 residues. V dropped 1 base and J dropped 5; count of bases not matched to a gene: 10. Germline V gene data show CDR1 as SGHTA and CDR2 as FQGNSA. The CDR3 here is CASSLDVKAGYETQYF. DNA for the CDR3: TGTGCCAGCAGCTTAGACGTCAAAGCGGGGTATGAGACCCAGTACTTC. Drawing the rest from reference TRBV7-2 and TRBJ2-5, the complete variable domain is GAGVSQSPSNKVTEKGKDVELRCDPISGHTALYWYRQSLGQGLEFLIYFQGNSAPDKSGLPSDRFSAERTGGSVSTLTIQRTQQEDSAVYLCASSLDVKAGYETQYFGPGTRLLVL.

V and J are TRBV5-5 and TRBJ2-1; tentative D call: TRBD2 (6 bases). The germline CDR1 and CDR2 sequences are SGHKS and YYEKEE (reference sequence). The germline V and J ends were trimmed by 0 bases and 0 bases, with 10 bases remaining between them. The CDR3 is 16 residues long. In DNA, the CDR3 is TGTGCCAGCAGCTTGGCGGAGACTAGCTCCTACAATGAGCAGTTCTTC. It specifies CASSLAETSSYNEQFF.

The chain couples TRBV12-3 or TRBV12-4 to TRBJ2-7; 8 nucleotides align to TRBD2. The CDR3 covers 13 residues. Germline trimming cut 5 bases from V and 1 base from J; bases unmatched to any gene: 1. Written as DNA, the CDR3 is TGTGCCAGCAGTCCGGGGGGGTCCTACGAGCAGTACTTC. Its protein product is CASSPGGSYEQYF.

The chain links TRBV5-1 to TRBJ1-1; the D is unclear. CDR3 length: 14 amino acids. Germline V gene sequence: CDR1 SGHRS, CDR2 YFSETQ. Trimming pared 4 bases from V and 0 bases from J, leaving 10 bases between. For the CDR3, the DNA is TGCGCCAGCAGCCCGTTGGCGGTGAACACTGAAGCTTTCTTT. It is translated as CASSPLAVNTEAFF.

V usage is TRBV13 and J usage is TRBJ1-1, with 8 bases fitting TRBD1. CDR1 is PRHDT and CDR2 is FYEKMQ in the germline V gene (reference sequence). Trimming at V came to 2 bases and at J to 3 bases, leaving 5 bases not matched to a gene. The CDR3 spans 15 residues. CDR3 nucleotide sequence: TGTGCCAGCAGCTTATTCAGGGGGCCTGACACTGAAGCTTTCTTT. It encodes CASSLFRGPDTEAFF.